Listed here are 6 T cell receptor beta chains from one sample, sequenced in a study of blood T cell repertoires in COVID-19. The table came from immunoSEQ multiplex PCR; TCRdb's copy has only in-frame clones and leaves some out. The sample shows around 69,000 clones, roughly 81% of them seen only once. Sequenced input: peripheral blood. The receptors shown here come from a woman in her 70s with acute or convalescent COVID-19.

V and J are TRBV11-2 and TRBJ2-7, with 13 positions matching TRBD2. The CDR3 consists of 16 residues. Trimming at V came to 3 bases and at J to 3 bases, leaving 5 bases not matched to a gene. Looked up from germline, CDR1 is SGHAT and CDR2 is FQNNGV. CDR3 sequence: CASSFGLAGELYEQYF. CDR3 nucleotide sequence: TGTGCCAGCAGCTTCGGACTAGCGGGAGAACTCTACGAGCAGTACTTC.

This clone has a single count. The chain has TRBV7-2 and TRBJ2-3; D not resolved. CDR1 is SGHTA, CDR2 FQGNSA, per germline. The CDR3 consists of 12 residues. V was shortened by 2 bases and J by 4 bases, with 4 bases between the two germline ends. This CDR3 is CASSLFADTQYF. The CDR3, as DNA: TGTGCCAGCAGCTTATTCGCAGATACGCAGTATTTT.

J is TRBJ1-1 and V is TRBV28; maybe TRBD1 (5 bases). Germline loops: CDR1 MDHEN, CDR2 SYDVKM. V lost 7 bases and J lost 5, with 8 bases in between. CDR3 length equals 11 residues. CDR3 residues: CASTHRTEAFF. The CDR3 DNA reads TGTGCCAGCACCCACAGGACTGAAGCTTTCTTT. Complete variable domain (other parts from reference TRBV28 and TRBJ1-1): DVKVTQSSRYLVKRTGEKVFLECVQDMDHENMFWYRQDPGLGLRLIYFSYDVKMKEKGDIPEGYSVSREKKERFSLILESASTNQTSMYLCASTHRTEAFFGQGTRLTVV.

The rearrangement uses TRBV2 and TRBJ2-7; D is perhaps TRBD1 (6 bases). The CDR3 has 13 amino acids. Germline lookup yields CDR1 SNHLY and CDR2 FYNNEI. The V end lost 5 bases, the J end lost 4 bases, and 12 bases lay between the germline ends. Here the CDR3 reads CASSSDRKYEQYF. Here the CDR3 DNA reads TGTGCCAGCAGTTCTGACAGGAAATACGAGCAGTACTTC.

This chain links TRBV11-2 with TRBJ2-7, with D possibly matching TRBD1 (5 bases). Germline-derived CDR1 and CDR2 are SGHAT and FQNNGV. The length of the CDR3 is 16 residues. The V and J ends lost 4 bases and 5 bases respectively, with 21 bases between them. The CDR3: CASSSGPSRGRNEQYF. The CDR3, as DNA: TGTGCCAGCAGCTCAGGGCCCTCTAGGGGTAGGAACGAGCAGTACTTC.

A few counts support this clone. The V gene is TRBV27, the J gene TRBJ2-5; 12 bases agree with TRBD1. This CDR3 region has 15 residues. V lost 5 bases to trimming and J lost 4 bases; unmatched junction nucleotides: 5. CDR1 is MNHEY, CDR2 SMNVEV, per germline (reference sequence). The CDR3 is CASSLWDRGRETQYF. The CDR3 DNA sequence: TGTGCCAGCAGTCTCTGGGACAGGGGGCGAGAGACCCAGTACTTC.